The rows below give T cell receptor beta chains drawn from one sample of a study of blood T cells in healthy people across ages. TCRdb reanalysed the 5' RACE reads using MiXCR and keeps one entry per CDR3 protein. Seen here are hundreds of thousands of distinct CDR3 sequences, approximately 59% observed once, and the top ten hold over 35%. The material sequenced was blood. The receptors shown here come from a man aged 55 to 69 in good health. Both conserved end residues are part of each CDR3. A D gene is named only where the DNA matches it firmly. Size is omitted from some rows. Given values are once, few, many or a class for expanded clones.

V	size	J	D	CDR3	DNA
TRBV29-1	.	TRBJ2-3	.	CSVGLPGDTQYF	TGCAGCGTCGGACTCCCCGGGGATACGCAGTATTTT
TRBV7-9	.	TRBJ1-6	.	CASALGGRNNSPLHF	TGTGCCAGCGCATTAGGTGGACGGAATAATTCACCCCTCCACTTT
TRBV28	.	TRBJ1-4	.	CASSRPEGGNEKLFF	TGTGCCAGCAGTCGCCCAGAAGGGGGGAATGAAAAACTGTTTTTT
TRBV29-1	few	TRBJ1-1	TRBD1	CSAGGQQNTEAFF	TGCAGCGCGGGGGGACAGCAGAACACTGAAGCTTTCTTT
TRBV29-1	.	TRBJ2-7	.	CSVGDDYEQYF	TGCAGCGTTGGGGACGACTACGAGCAGTACTTC
TRBV6-2/TRBV6-3	few	TRBJ2-7	TRBD1	CASSDRDGTLDEQYF	TGTGCCAGCAGTGACAGGGATGGTACTCTGGACGAGCAGTACTTC
TRBV12-3/TRBV12-4	.	TRBJ2-3	.	CASRPGIGSTDTQYF	TGTGCCAGCAGGCCAGGGATCGGATCCACAGATACGCAGTATTTT
TRBV20-1	few	TRBJ2-1	TRBD2	CSARGTSSEQFF	TGCAGTGCTAGAGGGACTAGCTCTGAGCAGTTCTTC
TRBV5-4	.	TRBJ1-6	.	CASSQRTVNSPLHF	TGTGCCAGCAGTCAACGGACAGTTAATTCACCCCTCCACTTT
TRBV6-5	.	TRBJ2-5	.	CASSYQADQETQYF	TGTGCCAGCAGTTATCAAGCGGATCAAGAGACCCAGTACTTC
TRBV2	.	TRBJ1-1	.	CASSEAQEGRTEAFF	TGTGCCAGCAGTGAAGCGCAGGAAGGTCGGACTGAAGCTTTCTTT
TRBV28	.	TRBJ1-2	.	CASSRPGGAYRGYTF	TGTGCCAGCAGCCGGCCCGGGGGGGCATATCGTGGCTACACCTTC
TRBV3-1	.	TRBJ1-6	TRBD1	CASSPTGAKSPLHF	TGTGCCAGCAGCCCGACAGGGGCAAAGTCACCCCTCCACTTT
TRBV12-3/TRBV12-4	few	TRBJ1-1	.	CASSPMRNTEAFF	TGTGCCAGCAGTCCCATGCGGAACACTGAAGCTTTCTTT
TRBV14	many	TRBJ2-1	TRBD2	CASSRTGLLNNEQFF	TGTGCCAGCAGCCGGACGGGACTACTCAACAATGAGCAGTTCTTC
TRBV12-3/TRBV12-4	few	TRBJ2-3	TRBD1	CASSSTGRSTDTQYF	TGTGCCAGCAGTTCGACAGGGCGTAGCACAGATACGCAGTATTTT
TRBV5-1	.	TRBJ2-7	.	CASSLGQGPTDEQYF	TGCGCCAGCAGCTTGGGGCAGGGCCCTACGGACGAGCAGTACTTC
TRBV27	.	TRBJ1-6	.	CASSVWGGSPLHF	TGTGCCAGCAGTGTATGGGGAGGGTCACCCCTCCACTTT
TRBV7-9	.	TRBJ1-2	.	CASSLGAFRGYTF	TGTGCCAGCAGCTTAGGGGCCTTTCGCGGCTACACCTTC
TRBV5-1	.	TRBJ1-1	TRBD1	CASSLRQGRDTEAFF	TGCGCCAGCAGCCTTAGACAGGGTCGGGACACTGAAGCTTTCTTT
TRBV4-1	few	TRBJ1-2	.	CASSQFTAGNNDYGYTF	TGCGCCAGCAGCCAATTCACAGCAGGGAATAATGACTATGGCTACACCTTC
TRBV20-1	.	TRBJ1-5	.	CSAPQGKSNQPQHF	TGCAGTGCCCCCCAAGGCAAAAGCAATCAGCCCCAGCATTTT
TRBV10-3	.	TRBJ1-6	TRBD1	CAISEPDRGRSPLHF	TGTGCCATCAGTGAGCCTGACAGGGGTAGGTCACCCCTCCACTTT
TRBV14	few	TRBJ2-5	.	CASSPGSIGETQYF	TGTGCCAGCAGCCCCGGGTCAATTGGGGAGACCCAGTACTTC